This paragraph covers one T cell receptor (beta chain) sequence. One end of the junction fails to match germline, which may point to a read error. With a J-beta primer mix and a sample-barcoded 5' primer, a second PCR ran about 7 to 12 cycles. TCRdb re-called the 5' RACE reads through MiXCR, storing one row per CDR3 protein. Among about 650,000 distinct CDR3 sequences listed, around 50% were seen once. CDR1 and CDR2 from the germline V gene are MNHEY and SVGAGI. The CDR3 runs 14 residues. These data are taken from a study of blood T cells in healthy people across ages. The material sequenced was blood. This sequence joins TRBV6-5 and TRBJ1-2, with 7 bases lining up with TRBD1. The TCR originated in a woman over 75 in good health. The CDR3 is CAGSYSGQLDGYTF. The CDR3 DNA sequence: TGTGCCGGCAGTTACTCGGGACAGTTGGATGGCTACACCTTC.